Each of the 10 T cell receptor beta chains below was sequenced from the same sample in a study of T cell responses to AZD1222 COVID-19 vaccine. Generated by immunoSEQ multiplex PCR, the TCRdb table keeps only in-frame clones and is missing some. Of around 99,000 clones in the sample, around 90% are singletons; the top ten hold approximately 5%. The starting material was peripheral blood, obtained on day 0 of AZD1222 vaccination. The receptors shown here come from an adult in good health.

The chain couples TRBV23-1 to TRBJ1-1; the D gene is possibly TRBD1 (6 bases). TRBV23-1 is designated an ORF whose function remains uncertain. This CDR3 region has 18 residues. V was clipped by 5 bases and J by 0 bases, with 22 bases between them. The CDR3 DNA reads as TGCGCCAGCAGTGCCAATACAGGGAATAGGGGAATGAACACTGAAGCTTTCTTT. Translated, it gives CASSANTGNRGMNTEAFF.

CDR3 region: CASSGPPGAWVNYGYTF. Written as DNA, the CDR3 is TGTGCCAGCAGCGGCCCTCCCGGGGCCTGGGTTAACTATGGCTACACCTTC. The chain recombines TRBV9 with TRBJ1-2, with D perhaps TRBD1 (5 bases). Germline V CDR1 and CDR2: SGDLS, YYNGEE. V lost 3 bases, J lost 1 base, and 19 bases lay in between. The CDR3 runs to 17 residues.

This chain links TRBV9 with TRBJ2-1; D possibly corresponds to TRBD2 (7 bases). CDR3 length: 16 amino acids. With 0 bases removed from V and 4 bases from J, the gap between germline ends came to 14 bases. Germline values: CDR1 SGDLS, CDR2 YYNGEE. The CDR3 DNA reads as TGTGCCAGCAGCGTAGCATATCGGGGGGCGTACAATGAGCAGTTCTTC. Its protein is CASSVAYRGAYNEQFF.

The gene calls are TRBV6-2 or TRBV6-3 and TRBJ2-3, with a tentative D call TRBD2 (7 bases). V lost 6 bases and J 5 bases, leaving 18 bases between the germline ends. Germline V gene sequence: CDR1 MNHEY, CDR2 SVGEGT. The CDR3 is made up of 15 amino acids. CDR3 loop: CASSSVLRGGDTQYF. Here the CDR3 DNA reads TGTGCCAGCAGCTCCGTCCTGAGGGGGGGAGATACGCAGTATTTT.

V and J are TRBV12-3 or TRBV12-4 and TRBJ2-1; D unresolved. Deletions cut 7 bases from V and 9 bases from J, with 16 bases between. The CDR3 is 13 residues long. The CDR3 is CASTIGSVTEQFF. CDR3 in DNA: TGTGCCAGCACCATAGGGTCAGTTACTGAGCAGTTCTTC.

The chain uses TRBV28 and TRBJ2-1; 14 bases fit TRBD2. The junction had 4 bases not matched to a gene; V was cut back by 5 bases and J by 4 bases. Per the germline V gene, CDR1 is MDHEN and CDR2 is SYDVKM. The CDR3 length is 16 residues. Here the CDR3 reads CASSRTSGGLYNEQFF. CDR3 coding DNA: TGTGCCAGCAGTCGGACTAGCGGGGGGTTATACAATGAGCAGTTCTTC. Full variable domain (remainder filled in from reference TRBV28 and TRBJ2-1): DVKVTQSSRYLVKRTGEKVFLECVQDMDHENMFWYRQDPGLGLRLIYFSYDVKMKEKGDIPEGYSVSREKKERFSLILESASTNQTSMYLCASSRTSGGLYNEQFFGPGTRLTVL.

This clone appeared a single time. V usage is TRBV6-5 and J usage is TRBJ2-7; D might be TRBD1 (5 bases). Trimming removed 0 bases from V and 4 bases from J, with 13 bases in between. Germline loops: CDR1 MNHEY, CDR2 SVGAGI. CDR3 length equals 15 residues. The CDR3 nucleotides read TGTGCCAGCAGTTACTCGCAGGGCGTAACGTACGAGCAGTACTTC. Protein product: CASSYSQGVTYEQYF.

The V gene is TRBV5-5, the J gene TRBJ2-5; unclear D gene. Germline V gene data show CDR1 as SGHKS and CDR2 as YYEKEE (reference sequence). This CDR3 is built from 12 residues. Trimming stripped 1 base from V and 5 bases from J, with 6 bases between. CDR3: CASSLSAETQYF. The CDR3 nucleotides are TGTGCCAGCAGCTTGTCTGCGGAGACCCAGTACTTC.

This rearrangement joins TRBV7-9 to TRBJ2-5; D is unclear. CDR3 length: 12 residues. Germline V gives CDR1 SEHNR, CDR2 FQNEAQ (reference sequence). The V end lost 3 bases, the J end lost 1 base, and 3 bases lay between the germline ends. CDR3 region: CASSLFQETQYF. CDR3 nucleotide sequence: TGTGCCAGCAGCTTGTTCCAAGAGACCCAGTACTTC.

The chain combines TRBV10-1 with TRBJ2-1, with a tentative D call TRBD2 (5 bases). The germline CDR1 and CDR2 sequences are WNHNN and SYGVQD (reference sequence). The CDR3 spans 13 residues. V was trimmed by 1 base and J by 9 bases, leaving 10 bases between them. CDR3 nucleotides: TGCGCCAGCAGTGAGTACCTAGAGGGTGAGCAGTTCTTC. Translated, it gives CASSEYLEGEQFF.